Each of the 17 T cell receptor beta chains below was sequenced from the same sample in a study of T-cell reconstitution after alpha-beta-depleted transplantation in children. Preparing the TCRbeta library involved the use of unique molecular identifiers. From the PCR reads, TCRdb called clonotypes with MiXCR, one entry per CDR3 protein. The sample includes around 340,000 distinct CDR3 sequences, 13% of them seen just once. The sample in question was PBMCs, obtained from the stem cell graft. Receptors originate from a human donor who donated a stem cell graft to a child with Fanconi anemia.

This clonotype was counted ten times or more. This chain uses TRBV28 with TRBJ1-1; D is uncertain. The CDR3 runs to 12 residues. Germline loops: CDR1 MDHEN, CDR2 SYDVKM. V was shortened by 4 bases and J by 6 bases, with 9 bases between the two germline ends. CDR3 protein: CASSSEKPEAFF. CDR3 nucleotide sequence: TGTGCCAGCAGTTCGGAGAAGCCTGAAGCTTTCTTT. The complete variable domain, with remaining parts taken from reference TRBV28 and TRBJ1-1, reads DVKVTQSSRYLVKRTGEKVFLECVQDMDHENMFWYRQDPGLGLRLIYFSYDVKMKEKGDIPEGYSVSREKKERFSLILESASTNQTSMYLCASSSEKPEAFFGQGTRLTVV.

CDR3 in DNA: TGCGCCAGCGGGCCGAGGACTGGGGCCAACGTCCTGACTTTC. It codes for CASGPRTGANVLTF. The chain links TRBV5-1 to TRBJ2-6; D gene uncertain. Germline CDR1 SGHRS, CDR2 YFSETQ. The CDR3 has 14 residues. V gave up 7 bases and J gave up 2 bases, with 10 bases separating them.

In its sample, this clonotype was seen many times. V and J are TRBV6-5 and TRBJ2-2; weak D call: TRBD1 (5 bases). Germline V gene data show CDR1 as MNHEY and CDR2 as SVGAGI. The ends were cut back, 1 base at V and 6 bases at J, with 9 bases in the middle. The CDR3 is 14 residues long. CDR3 in amino acids: CASSYFRRAGELFF. CDR3 coding DNA: TGTGCCAGCAGTTACTTTCGCAGGGCCGGGGAGCTGTTTTTT.

The rearrangement uses TRBV20-1 and TRBJ1-4; D is perhaps TRBD1 (5 bases). The CDR3 is 14 amino acids. Looked up from germline, CDR1 is DFQATT and CDR2 is SNEGSKA (reference sequence). The V end was cut by 6 bases, the J end by 4 bases, with 15 bases between. This CDR3 reads CSAPWDGFNEKLFF. Written as DNA, the CDR3 is TGCAGTGCCCCCTGGGACGGATTTAATGAAAAACTGTTTTTT.

In this sample, this clonotype turned up a few times. The DNA of the CDR3 is TGCGCCAGCAGCCAAGTGGCACTTATGGGGCCCCAGTACTTC. Its protein product is CASSQVALMGPQYF. The rearrangement joins TRBV4-3 to TRBJ2-5; a possible D gene is TRBD1 (5 bases). CDR1 LGHNA and CDR2 YSLEER come from the germline V gene. The CDR3 length is 14 residues. V dropped 1 base and J dropped 9 bases, with 15 bases sitting between them.

The V gene is TRBV5-4, the J gene TRBJ2-3; 7 bases align to TRBD1. Trimming removed 4 bases from V and 0 bases from J; junction bases left unmatched: 5. The CDR3 consists of 15 residues. Germline V CDR1 and CDR2: SGHNT, YYREEE (reference sequence). CDR3 in DNA: TGTGCCAGCAGCCCGGACAGGTCTAGCACAGATACGCAGTATTTT. It codes for CASSPDRSSTDTQYF. Complete variable domain (other parts from reference TRBV5-4 and TRBJ2-3): ETGVTQSPTHLIKTRGQQVTLRCSSQSGHNTVSWYQQALGQGPQFIFQYYREEENGRGNFPPRFSGLQFPNYSSELNVNALELDDSALYLCASSPDRSSTDTQYFGPGTRLTVL.

This clonotype came up many times. CDR3 region: CASSREGWDTEAFF. The DNA of the CDR3 is TGTGCCAGCAGCCGCGAAGGATGGGACACTGAAGCTTTCTTT. The rearrangement uses TRBV4-2 and TRBJ1-1; no clear D. The V and J ends lost 4 bases and 3 bases respectively, with 12 bases between them. Per germline, CDR1 LGHNA and CDR2 YNFKEQ. The CDR3 consists of 14 residues.

This clonotype was observed a few times. The chain couples TRBV6-5 to TRBJ1-6, with TRBD1 as a possible D gene (5 bases). Germline values: CDR1 MNHEY, CDR2 SVGAGI. V lost 0 bases and J 6 bases, leaving 15 bases between the germline ends. CDR3 length: 17 amino acids. The CDR3 is CASSYSRGGRGNSPLHF. CDR3 DNA: TGTGCCAGCAGTTACTCGAGAGGAGGGAGGGGTAATTCACCCCTCCACTTT.

The gene calls are TRBV20-1 and TRBJ1-2; tentative D call: TRBD1 (6 bases). Trimming removed 0 bases from V and 4 bases from J, with 12 bases in between. CDR3 length: 14 amino acids. From germline, CDR1 is DFQATT and CDR2 SNEGSKA (reference sequence). The CDR3 region is CSARDRARGYGYTF. For the CDR3, the DNA is TGCAGTGCTAGAGATCGGGCCAGGGGCTATGGCTACACCTTC.

This clonotype appeared many times. The chain couples TRBV7-2 to TRBJ2-6, with TRBD2 as a possible D gene (6 bases). V dropped 5 bases and J dropped 6 bases, with 14 bases sitting between them. Germline V gene sequence: CDR1 SGHTA, CDR2 FQGNSA. The CDR3 spans 15 residues. The DNA of the CDR3 is TGTGCCAGCAGCGCCGGGGGAGCCGTGGCCAACGTCCTGACTTTC. Encoded protein: CASSAGGAVANVLTF.

The rearrangement joins TRBV12-3 or TRBV12-4 to TRBJ2-1; no clear D. The CDR3 covers 14 residues. The ends were cut back, 6 bases at V and 4 bases at J, with 13 bases in the middle. The CDR3 loop is CASSRRVNYNEQFF. In DNA, the CDR3 is TGTGCCAGCAGCCGTAGGGTCAATTACAATGAGCAGTTCTTC.

In this sample, this clonotype turned up many times. The chain carries TRBV6-2 or TRBV6-3 and TRBJ2-2; 8 bases line up with TRBD1. With 8 bases clipped from V and 6 bases from J, the junction kept 8 bases outside the gene matches. The CDR3 is made up of 14 amino acids. Germline assignment: CDR1 MNHEY and CDR2 SVGEGT. CDR3 nucleotides: TGTGCCAGCGGGGCAGGGGGCTTCTCCGGGGAGCTGTTTTTT. It codes for CASGAGGFSGELFF.

The chain couples TRBV25-1 to TRBJ1-1; no firm D call. The germline gives CDR1 MGHDK, CDR2 SYGVNS. This CDR3 region has 13 residues. V was clipped by 10 bases and J by 1 base, with 13 bases between them. CDR3 in amino acids: CATSGPENTEAFF. CDR3 DNA sequence: TGTGCCACTTCGGGCCCCGAGAACACTGAAGCTTTCTTT. The whole variable domain, remainder taken from reference TRBV25-1 and TRBJ1-1, is EADIYQTPRYLVIGTGKKITLECSQTMGHDKMYWYQQDPGMELHLIHYSYGVNSTEKGDLSSESTVSRIRTEHFPLTLESARPSHTSQYLCATSGPENTEAFFGQGTRLTVV.

This sequence joins TRBV5-1 and TRBJ2-3; 11 nucleotides match TRBD2. Germline assignment: CDR1 SGHRS and CDR2 YFSETQ. V lost 4 bases to trimming and J lost 6 bases; unmatched junction nucleotides: 7. CDR3 length equals 15 residues. The CDR3 loop is CASSQASGGTDTQYF. CDR3 bases: TGCGCCAGCAGCCAGGCTAGCGGGGGGACGGATACGCAGTATTTT.

In its sample, this clonotype was seen many times. This chain connects TRBV7-8 to TRBJ2-5; D might be TRBD2 (5 bases). The length of the CDR3 is 13 residues. Germline values: CDR1 SGHVS, CDR2 FQNEAQ. V lost 2 bases to trimming and J lost 5 bases, with 9 bases between them. CDR3 in amino acids: CASSLMRAETQYF. In DNA, the CDR3 is TGTGCCAGCAGCTTAATGCGGGCGGAGACCCAGTACTTC.

The chain links TRBV5-1 to TRBJ1-4; D gene uncertain. CDR1 SGHRS and CDR2 YFSETQ come from the germline V gene. The CDR3 is made up of 15 amino acids. V was clipped by 3 bases and J by 2 bases, with 11 bases between them. CDR3 residues: CASSSSGETNEKLFF. CDR3 DNA sequence: TGCGCCAGCAGCTCCTCTGGGGAGACTAATGAAAAACTGTTTTTT.

This clonotype was seen ten or more times. The V gene is TRBV20-1, the J gene TRBJ1-3; no definite D call. V dropped 0 bases and J dropped 0 bases, with 12 bases sitting between them. CDR1 is DFQATT, CDR2 SNEGSKA, per germline (reference sequence). The CDR3 is 16 amino acids. The CDR3 sequence: CSARDVRVSSGNTIYF. The CDR3 DNA is TGCAGTGCTAGAGATGTTCGGGTCAGCTCTGGAAACACCATATATTTT.